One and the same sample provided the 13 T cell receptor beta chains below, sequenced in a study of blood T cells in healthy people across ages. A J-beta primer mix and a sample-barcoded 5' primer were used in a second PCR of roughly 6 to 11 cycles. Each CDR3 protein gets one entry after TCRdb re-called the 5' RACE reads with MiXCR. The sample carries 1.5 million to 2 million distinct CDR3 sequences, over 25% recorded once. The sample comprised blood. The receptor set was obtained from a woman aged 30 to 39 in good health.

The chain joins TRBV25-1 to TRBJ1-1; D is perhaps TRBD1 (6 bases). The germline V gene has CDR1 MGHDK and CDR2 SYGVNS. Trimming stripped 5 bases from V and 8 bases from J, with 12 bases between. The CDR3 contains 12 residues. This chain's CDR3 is CASSWTAGEAFF. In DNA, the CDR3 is TGTGCCAGCAGTTGGACAGCTGGGGAAGCTTTCTTT. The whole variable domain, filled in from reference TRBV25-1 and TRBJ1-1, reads EADIYQTPRYLVIGTGKKITLECSQTMGHDKMYWYQQDPGMELHLIHYSYGVNSTEKGDLSSESTVSRIRTEHFPLTLESARPSHTSQYLCASSWTAGEAFFGQGTRLTVV.

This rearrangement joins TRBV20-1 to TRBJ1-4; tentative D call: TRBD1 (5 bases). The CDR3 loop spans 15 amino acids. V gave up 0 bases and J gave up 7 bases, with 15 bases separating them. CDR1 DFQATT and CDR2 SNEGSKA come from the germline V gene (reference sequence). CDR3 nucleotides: TGCAGTGCTAGAGATTTCCGCTCCGACAGTGAAAAACTGTTTTTT. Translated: CSARDFRSDSEKLFF.

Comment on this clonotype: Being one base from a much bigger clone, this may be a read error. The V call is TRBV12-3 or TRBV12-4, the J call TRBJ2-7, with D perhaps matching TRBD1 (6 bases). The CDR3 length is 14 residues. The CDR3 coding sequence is TGTGCCAGCAGCTCGCTCGGGACACACTACGAGCGGTACTTC. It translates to CASSSLGTHYERYF.

The CDR3 region has the DNA TGTGCCAGCAACAACTGGGGGGACCCAACAGATACGCAGTATTTT. This codes for CASNNWGDPTDTQYF. The rearrangement uses TRBV28 and TRBJ2-3, with D possibly being TRBD2 (6 bases). V gave up 7 bases and J gave up 3 bases, with 17 bases separating them. The germline gives CDR1 MDHEN, CDR2 SYDVKM. This CDR3 region has 15 residues. The entire variable domain, with the rest obtained from reference TRBV28 and TRBJ2-3, is as follows: DVKVTQSSRYLVKRTGEKVFLECVQDMDHENMFWYRQDPGLGLRLIYFSYDVKMKEKGDIPEGYSVSREKKERFSLILESASTNQTSMYLCASNNWGDPTDTQYFGPGTRLTVL.

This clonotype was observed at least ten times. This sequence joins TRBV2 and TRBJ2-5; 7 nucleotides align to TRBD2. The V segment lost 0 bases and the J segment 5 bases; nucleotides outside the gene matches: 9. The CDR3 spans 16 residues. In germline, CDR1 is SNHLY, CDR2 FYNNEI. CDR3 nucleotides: TGTGCCAGCAGTGAAGCTCGGGGGGAGGCAGAGGAGACCCAGTACTTC. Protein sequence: CASSEARGEAEETQYF.

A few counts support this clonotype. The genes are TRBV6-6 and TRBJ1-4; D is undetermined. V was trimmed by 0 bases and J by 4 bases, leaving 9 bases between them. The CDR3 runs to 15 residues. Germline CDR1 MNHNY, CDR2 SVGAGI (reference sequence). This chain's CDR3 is CASSYSGEVNEKLFF. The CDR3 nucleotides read TGTGCCAGCAGTTACTCTGGTGAAGTTAATGAAAAACTGTTTTTT.

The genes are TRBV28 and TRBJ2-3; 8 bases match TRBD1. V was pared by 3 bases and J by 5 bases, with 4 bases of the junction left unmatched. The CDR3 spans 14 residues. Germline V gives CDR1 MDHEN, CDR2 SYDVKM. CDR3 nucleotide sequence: TGTGCCAGCAGTTTGGGACAGGAGGTAGATACGCAGTATTTT. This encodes CASSLGQEVDTQYF. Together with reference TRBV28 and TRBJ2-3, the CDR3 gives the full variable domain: DVKVTQSSRYLVKRTGEKVFLECVQDMDHENMFWYRQDPGLGLRLIYFSYDVKMKEKGDIPEGYSVSREKKERFSLILESASTNQTSMYLCASSLGQEVDTQYFGPGTRLTVL.

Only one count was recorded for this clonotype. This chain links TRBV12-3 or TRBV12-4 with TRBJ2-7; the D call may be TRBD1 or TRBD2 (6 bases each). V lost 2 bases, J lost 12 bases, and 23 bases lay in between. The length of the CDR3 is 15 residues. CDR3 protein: CASSLLQGLGETLYF. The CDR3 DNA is TGTGCCAGCAGTTTACTACAGGGACTTGGGGAGACCCTGTACTTC.

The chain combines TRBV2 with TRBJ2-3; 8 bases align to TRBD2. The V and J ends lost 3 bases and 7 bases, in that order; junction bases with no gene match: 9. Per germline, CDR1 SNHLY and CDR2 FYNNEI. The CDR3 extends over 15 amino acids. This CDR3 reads CASSEGLVTRNTQYF. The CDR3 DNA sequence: TGTGCCAGCAGTGAGGGACTAGTAACAAGAAATACGCAGTATTTT.

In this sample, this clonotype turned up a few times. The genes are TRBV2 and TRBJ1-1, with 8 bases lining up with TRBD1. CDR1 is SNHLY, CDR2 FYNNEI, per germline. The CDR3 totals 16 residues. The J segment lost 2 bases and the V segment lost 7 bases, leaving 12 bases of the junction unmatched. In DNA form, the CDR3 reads TGTGCCAGCATATTCGATCCAGGGGGCGCCAACACTGAAGCTTTCTTT. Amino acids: CASIFDPGGANTEAFF.

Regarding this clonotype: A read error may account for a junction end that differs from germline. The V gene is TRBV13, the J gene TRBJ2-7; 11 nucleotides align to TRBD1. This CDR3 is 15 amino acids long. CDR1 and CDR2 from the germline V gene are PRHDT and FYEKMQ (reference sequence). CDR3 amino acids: CASSLGQGAYYEQYF. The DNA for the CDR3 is TGTGCCAGCAGCCTAGGACAGGGGGCTTACTACGAGCAGTACTTC.

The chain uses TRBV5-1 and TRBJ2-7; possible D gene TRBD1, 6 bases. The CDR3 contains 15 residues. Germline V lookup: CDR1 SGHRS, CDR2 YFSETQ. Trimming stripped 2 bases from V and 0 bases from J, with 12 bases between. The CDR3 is CASSLSGHSSYEQYF. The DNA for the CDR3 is TGCGCCAGCAGCTTATCGGGACATAGCTCCTACGAGCAGTACTTC.

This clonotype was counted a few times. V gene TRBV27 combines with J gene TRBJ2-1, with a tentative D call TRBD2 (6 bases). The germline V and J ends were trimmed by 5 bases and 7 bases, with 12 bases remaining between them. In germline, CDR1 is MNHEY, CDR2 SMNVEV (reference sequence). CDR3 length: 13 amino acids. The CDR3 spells CASSTGLSNEQFF. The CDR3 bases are TGTGCCAGCAGTACGGGACTTTCAAATGAGCAGTTCTTC.